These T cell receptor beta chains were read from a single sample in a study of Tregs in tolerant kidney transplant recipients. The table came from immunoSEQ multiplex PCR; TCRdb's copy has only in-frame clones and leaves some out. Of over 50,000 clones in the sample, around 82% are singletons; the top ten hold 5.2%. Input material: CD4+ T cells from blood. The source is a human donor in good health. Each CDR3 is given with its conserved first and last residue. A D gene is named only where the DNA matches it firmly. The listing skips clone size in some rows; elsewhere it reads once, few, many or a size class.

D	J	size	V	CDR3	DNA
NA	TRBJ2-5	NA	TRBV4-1	CASSRLRGETQYF	TGCGCCAGCAGCCGCCTGAGAGGTGAGACCCAGTACTTC
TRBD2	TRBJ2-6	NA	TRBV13	CASTWRLAGADGANVLTF	TGTGCCAGCACCTGGCGACTAGCGGGAGCTGATGGGGCCAACGTCCTGACTTTC
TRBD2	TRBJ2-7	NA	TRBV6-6	CASSLAGDYEQYF	TGTGCCAGCAGTCTAGCGGGAGACTACGAGCAGTACTTC
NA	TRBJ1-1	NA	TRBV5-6	CASSLSWENTEAFF	TGTGCCAGCAGCTTGAGTTGGGAGAACACTGAAGCTTTCTTT
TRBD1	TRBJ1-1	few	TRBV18	CASSPRQGGDTEAFF	TGTGCCAGCTCACCCCGACAGGGGGGCGACACTGAAGCTTTCTTT
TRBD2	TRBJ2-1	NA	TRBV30	CAWRGGGAGGEQFF	TGTGCCTGGAGGGGTGGCGGGGCGGGGGGTGAGCAGTTCTTC
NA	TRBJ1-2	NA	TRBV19	CASSASRRQRAGGYTF	TGTGCCAGTAGTGCCTCTAGAAGACAGCGGGCTGGTGGCTACACCTTC
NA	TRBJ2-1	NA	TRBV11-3	CASSLGVGLPYNEQFF	TGTGCCAGCAGCTTAGGGGTGGGGTTGCCCTACAATGAGCAGTTCTTC
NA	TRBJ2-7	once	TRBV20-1	CSARVDYEQYF	TGCAGTGCTAGAGTTGACTACGAGCAGTACTTC
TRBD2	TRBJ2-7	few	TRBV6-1	CASGLAAGYEQYF	TGTGCCAGCGGTCTAGCGGCGGGGTACGAGCAGTACTTC
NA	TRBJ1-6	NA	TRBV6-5	CASSKETGSNSPLHF	TGTGCCAGCAGTAAAGAGACGGGCAGTAATTCACCCCTCCACTTT
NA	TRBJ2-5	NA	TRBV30	CAWSVNQPETQYF	TGTGCCTGGAGTGTAAATCAGCCGGAGACCCAGTACTTC
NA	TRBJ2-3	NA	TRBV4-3	CASSQDAHTDTQYF	TGCGCCAGCAGCCAAGACGCCCACACAGATACGCAGTATTTT
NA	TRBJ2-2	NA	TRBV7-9	CASSLLDGELFF	TGTGCCAGCAGCTTATTGGACGGGGAGCTGTTTTTT
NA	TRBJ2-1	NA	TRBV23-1	CASRNYRGTNEQFF	TGCGCCAGCAGAAATTACCGGGGAACCAATGAGCAGTTCTTC
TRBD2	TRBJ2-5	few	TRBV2	CASSVGPLAGYQETQYF	TGTGCCAGCAGTGTGGGGCCGCTAGCGGGGTACCAAGAGACCCAGTACTTC
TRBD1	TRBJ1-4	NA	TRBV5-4	CASSPDRANEKLFF	TGTGCCAGCAGCCCGGACAGGGCTAATGAAAAACTGTTTTTT
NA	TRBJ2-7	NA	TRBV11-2	CASSLESAGHYEQYF	TGTGCCAGCAGCTTAGAAAGTGCGGGTCACTACGAGCAGTACTTC
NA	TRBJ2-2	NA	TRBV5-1	CASSLAGTLRTGELFF	TGCGCCAGCAGCTTGGCCGGAACTTTACGGACCGGGGAGCTGTTTTTT
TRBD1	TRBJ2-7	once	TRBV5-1	CASSLESTGTEQYF	TGCGCCAGCAGCTTGGAATCGACAGGGACCGAGCAGTACTTC
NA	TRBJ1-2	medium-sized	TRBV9	CASSPTTAANYGYTF	TGTGCCAGCAGCCCCACGACAGCAGCTAACTATGGCTACACCTTC
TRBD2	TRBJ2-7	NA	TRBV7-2	CASSLGRAGAYEQYF	TGTGCCAGCAGCTTAGGCCGGGCGGGAGCCTACGAGCAGTACTTC
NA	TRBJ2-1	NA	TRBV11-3	CASSSGTRYNEQFF	TGTGCCAGCAGCTCAGGGACACGTTACAATGAGCAGTTCTTC
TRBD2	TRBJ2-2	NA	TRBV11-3	CASNIAGGPSTGELFF	TGTGCCAGCAATATCGCGGGAGGGCCATCCACCGGGGAGCTGTTTTTT
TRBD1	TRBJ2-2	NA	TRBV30	CAWSRGRGRRTGELFF	TGTGCCTGGAGTCGAGGCAGGGGGCGCCGGACCGGGGAGCTGTTTTTT
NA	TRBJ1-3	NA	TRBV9	CASSVEAGSIAGNTIYF	TGTGCCAGCAGCGTAGAAGCAGGTAGTATCGCTGGAAACACCATATATTTT
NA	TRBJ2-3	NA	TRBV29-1	CSASPGLYTDTQYF	TGCAGCGCGTCCCCGGGACTGTACACAGATACGCAGTATTTT
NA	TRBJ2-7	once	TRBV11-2	CASSLYRSTAGEQYF	TGTGCCAGCAGCTTGTATAGGTCCACCGCCGGTGAGCAGTACTTC
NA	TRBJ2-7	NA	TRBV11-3	CASSLKDREQYF	TGTGCCAGCAGCCTCAAGGACAGAGAGCAGTACTTC
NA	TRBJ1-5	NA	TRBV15	CATSKDSRNQPQHF	TGTGCCACCAGCAAGGACAGCCGCAATCAGCCCCAGCATTTT
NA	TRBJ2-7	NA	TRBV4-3	CASSNGIAETYEQYF	TGCGCCAGCAGCAACGGAATAGCGGAGACCTACGAGCAGTACTTC
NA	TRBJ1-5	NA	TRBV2	CASSDRGVQPQHF	TGTGCCAGCAGTGATCGGGGAGTTCAGCCCCAGCATTTT
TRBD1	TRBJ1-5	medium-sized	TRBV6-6	CASRQGMTQPQHF	TGTGCCAGCAGACAGGGGATGACTCAGCCCCAGCATTTT
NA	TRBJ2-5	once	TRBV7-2	CASSQTGSLMWTQYF	TGTGCCAGCAGCCAAACGGGTAGCTTAATGTGGACCCAGTACTTC
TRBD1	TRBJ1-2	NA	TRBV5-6	CASSRFDGTGGAIYGYTF	TGTGCCAGCAGCCGTTTTGACGGGACAGGGGGCGCGATCTATGGCTACACCTTC
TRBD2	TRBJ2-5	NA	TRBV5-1	CASSSASGGISETQYF	TGCGCCAGCAGCTCTGCTAGCGGGGGGATTTCGGAGACCCAGTACTTC
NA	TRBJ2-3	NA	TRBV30	CAWTGISQDTQYF	TGTGCCTGGACAGGGATCTCCCAAGATACGCAGTATTTT
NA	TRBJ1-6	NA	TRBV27	CASSLTYYNSPLHF	TGTGCCAGCAGTTTAACTTACTATAATTCACCCCTCCACTTT
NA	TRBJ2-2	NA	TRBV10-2	CASSESTQGGPQTGELFF	TGCGCCAGCAGTGAGTCGACTCAAGGGGGGCCCCAGACCGGGGAGCTGTTTTTT
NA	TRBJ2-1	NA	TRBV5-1	CASSPPRLNEQFF	TGCGCCAGCAGCCCCCCCAGGTTAAATGAGCAGTTCTTC
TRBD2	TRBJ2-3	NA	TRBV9	CASSVLAGDTDTQYF	TGTGCCAGCAGCGTATTAGCGGGGGACACAGATACGCAGTATTTT
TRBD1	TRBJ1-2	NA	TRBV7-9	CASSGQGTSLTYGYTF	TGTGCCAGCAGTGGACAGGGAACTTCATTAACGTATGGCTACACCTTC
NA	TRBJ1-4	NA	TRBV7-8	CASSPRRRPNSTNEKLFF	TGTGCCAGCAGCCCCCGGAGGCGCCCTAACTCAACTAATGAAAAACTGTTTTTT